The text below deals with one TCR beta chain. As yet, its antigen is unknown. All trial patients relapsed after autologous stem cell transplantation. This table comes from immunoSEQ multiplex PCR, and its TCRdb copy is limited to in-frame clones, with some not included. The repertoire holds 53,000 or so clones, with approximately 84% as singletons. This entry is derived from a study of PD-1 blockade in classical Hodgkin lymphoma. Overall study: Patients were dosed intravenously with nivolumab at 3 mg/kg every 2 weeks.

General observations from the study: Patients with a complete response exhibited baseline diversity comparable to newly diagnosed patients. Reported findings placed baseline TCR diversity lower in newly diagnosed patients (compared with healthy donors).

Looked up from germline, CDR1 is SEHNR and CDR2 is FQNEAQ (reference sequence). V lost 8 bases and J 4 bases, leaving 12 bases between the germline ends. This CDR3 is built from 13 residues. Sequenced material: peripheral blood mononuclear cells (PBMCs), taken at baseline. The chain carries TRBV7-9 and TRBJ2-1; D may be TRBD1 or TRBD2 (5 bases each). This clonotype originated in a human donor with classical Hodgkin lymphoma. CDR3 DNA: TGTGCCAGCGAGGGGCTAGGGTACAATGAGCAGTTCTTC. Translated, it gives CASEGLGYNEQFF.